The 5 T cell receptor beta chains below were found in one sample sequenced in a study of cytomegalovirus exposure and HLA in healthy donors. Some clones are missing from TCRdb's copy, which holds only in-frame ones; the method was immunoSEQ multiplex PCR. Of some 130,000 clones in the sample, approximately 82% were seen once. Sample: PBMCs. The receptors originated from a man aged 25 to 40 in good health and CMV-seropositive.

This clone was picked up one time. The rearrangement joins TRBV5-6 to TRBJ2-7; D unclear. V dropped 2 bases and J dropped 0 bases, with 12 bases sitting between them. The CDR3 consists of 15 residues. The germline V gene encodes CDR1 SGHDT and CDR2 YYEEEE. CDR3 DNA: TGTGCCAGCAGCTTCAGGCAGACCCTCTCCTACGAGCAGTACTTC. As protein: CASSFRQTLSYEQYF.

This clone showed up many times. The V call is TRBV7-6, the J call TRBJ1-4; 8 bases align to TRBD1. V dropped 0 bases and J dropped 8; count of bases not matched to a gene: 11. The germline V gene encodes CDR1 SGHVS and CDR2 FNYEAQ. This CDR3 region has 17 residues. The CDR3: CASSLAGQGAIGEKLFF. Written as DNA, the CDR3 is TGTGCCAGCAGCTTAGCAGGGCAGGGGGCGATCGGCGAAAAACTGTTTTTT.

This sequence joins TRBV9 and TRBJ2-2, with D unclear. CDR1 and CDR2 from the germline V gene are SGDLS and YYNGEE. The CDR3 loop spans 14 amino acids. V dropped 4 bases and J dropped 8 bases, with 15 bases sitting between them. As DNA, the CDR3 is TGTGCCAGCAGCCTCACCCGGGTTCCGGGGGAGCTGTTTTTT. Amino acid sequence: CASSLTRVPGELFF.

This clone showed up just once. V and J are TRBV19 and TRBJ1-5, with 8 bases that match TRBD1. The CDR3 sequence is 12 residues long. With 10 bases clipped from V and 4 bases from J, the junction kept 3 bases outside the gene matches. Germline V lookup: CDR1 LNHDA, CDR2 SQIVND (reference sequence). CDR3 in DNA: TGTGCCACCTGGACAGGGAATCAGCCCCAGCATTTT. Amino acid sequence: CATWTGNQPQHF. The variable domain in full, with the rest retrieved from reference TRBV19 and TRBJ1-5, is DGGITQSPKYLFRKEGQNVTLSCEQNLNHDAMYWYRQDPGQGLRLIYYSQIVNDFQKGDIAEGYSVSREKKESFPLTVTSAQKNPTAFYLCATWTGNQPQHFGDGTRLSIL.

V and J are TRBV10-3 and TRBJ2-1, with 11 nucleotides matching TRBD2. The CDR3 covers 15 residues. From germline, CDR1 is ENHRY and CDR2 SYGVKD. Unmatched junction bases numbered 4, after V lost 5 bases and J lost 4 bases. The CDR3 nucleotides are TGTGCCATCAGTTCTTCTAGCGGGGGGTACAATGAGCAGTTCTTC. Its protein product is CAISSSSGGYNEQFF.